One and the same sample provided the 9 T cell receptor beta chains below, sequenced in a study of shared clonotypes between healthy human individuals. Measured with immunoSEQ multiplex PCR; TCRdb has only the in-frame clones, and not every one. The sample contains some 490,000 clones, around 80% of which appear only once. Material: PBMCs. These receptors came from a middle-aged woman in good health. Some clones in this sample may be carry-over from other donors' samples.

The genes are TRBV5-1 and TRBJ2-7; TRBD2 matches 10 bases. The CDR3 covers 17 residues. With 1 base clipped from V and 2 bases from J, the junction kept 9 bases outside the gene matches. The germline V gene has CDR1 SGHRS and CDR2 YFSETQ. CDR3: CASSLQPGLAATYEQYF. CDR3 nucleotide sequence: TGCGCCAGCAGCTTGCAGCCCGGACTAGCGGCGACCTACGAGCAGTACTTC.

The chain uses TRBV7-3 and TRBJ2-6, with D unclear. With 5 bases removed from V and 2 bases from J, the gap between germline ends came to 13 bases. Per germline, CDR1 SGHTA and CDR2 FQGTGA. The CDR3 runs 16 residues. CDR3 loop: CASSAQGNTGANVLTF. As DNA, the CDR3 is TGTGCCAGCAGCGCGCAAGGGAATACTGGGGCCAACGTCCTGACTTTC.

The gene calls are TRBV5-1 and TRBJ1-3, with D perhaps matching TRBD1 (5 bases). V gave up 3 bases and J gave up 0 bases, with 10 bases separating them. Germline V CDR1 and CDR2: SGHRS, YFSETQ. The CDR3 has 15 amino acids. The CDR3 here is CASSWDRNSGNTIYF. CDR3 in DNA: TGCGCCAGCAGCTGGGACCGAAACTCTGGAAACACCATATATTTT.

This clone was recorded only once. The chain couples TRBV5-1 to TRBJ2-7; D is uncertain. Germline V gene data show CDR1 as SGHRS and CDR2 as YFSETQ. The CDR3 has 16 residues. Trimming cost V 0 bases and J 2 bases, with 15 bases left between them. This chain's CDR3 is CASSLVFHQITYEQYF. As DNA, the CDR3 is TGCGCCAGCAGCTTGGTTTTCCACCAGATAACCTACGAGCAGTACTTC.

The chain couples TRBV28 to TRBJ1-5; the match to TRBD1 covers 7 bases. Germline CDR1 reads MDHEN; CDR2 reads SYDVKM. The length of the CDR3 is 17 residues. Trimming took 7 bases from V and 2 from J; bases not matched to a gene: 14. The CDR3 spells CASTLYRGRVGNQPQHF. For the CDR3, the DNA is TGTGCCAGCACCCTTTACAGGGGACGTGTGGGCAATCAGCCCCAGCATTTT.

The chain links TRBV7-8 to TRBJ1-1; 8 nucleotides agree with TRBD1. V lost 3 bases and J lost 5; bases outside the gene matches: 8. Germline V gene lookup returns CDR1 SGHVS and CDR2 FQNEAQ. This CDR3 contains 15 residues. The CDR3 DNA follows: TGTGCCAGCAGCTTTCAAGGACAGGGTGAGACTGAAGCTTTCTTT. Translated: CASSFQGQGETEAFF.

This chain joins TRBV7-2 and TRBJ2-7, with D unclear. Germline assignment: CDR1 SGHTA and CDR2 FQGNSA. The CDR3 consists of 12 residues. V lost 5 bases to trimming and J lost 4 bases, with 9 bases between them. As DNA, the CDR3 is TGTGCCAGCAGCCGGTGGGGTTACGAGCAGTACTTC. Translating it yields CASSRWGYEQYF.

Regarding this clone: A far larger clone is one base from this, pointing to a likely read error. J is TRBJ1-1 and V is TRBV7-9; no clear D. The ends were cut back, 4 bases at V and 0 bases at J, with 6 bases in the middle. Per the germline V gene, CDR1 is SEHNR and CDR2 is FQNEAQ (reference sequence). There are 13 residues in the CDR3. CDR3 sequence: CASSSDMNTEAFF. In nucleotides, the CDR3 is TGTGCCAGCAGCTCAGACATGAACACTGAAGCTTTCTTT.

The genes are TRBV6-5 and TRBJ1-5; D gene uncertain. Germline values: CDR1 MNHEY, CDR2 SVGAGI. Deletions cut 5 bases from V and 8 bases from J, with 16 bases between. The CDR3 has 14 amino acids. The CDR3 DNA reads TGTGCCAGCAGTCGCCGGGGAGGGAGTGAGCCCCAGCATTTT. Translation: CASSRRGGSEPQHF.